This T cell receptor (beta chain) was retrieved from a study of T cells in Graves' hyperthyroidism and ophthalmopathy. Study-wide context: Pretreatment peripheral blood was obtained at initial diagnosis.

There were TCR beta CDR3 regions amplified from RNA transcripts. A first-round RT-PCR of the TCR CDR3 used the HTBI primer set. From the multiplex PCR reads, TCRdb called clonotypes with MiXCR, one entry per CDR3 protein. The sample shows about 700,000 distinct CDR3 sequences, 13% to 15% of them seen only once. The authors deemed Graves' hyperthyroidism stable absent ophthalmopathy progression within 18 months. Using less than 12 ml of fresh peripheral blood, PBMCs were prepared. This clonotype was observed at least ten times. Its target is not known. Notes on the study in general: Most thyroid clonotypes with frequency above 0.001 were detected in blood.

Source material: blood. This receptor was obtained from a young woman with Graves' hyperthyroidism.

CDR3 bases: TGTGCCAGCAGCTTAGGACAGGGATATGCTGAAGCTTTCTTT. As protein: CASSLGQGYAEAFF. The genes are TRBV5-8 and TRBJ1-1, with 8 bases aligning to TRBD1. Germline-derived CDR1 and CDR2 are SGHTS and YDEGEE. CDR3 length equals 14 residues. V dropped 2 bases and J dropped 6; count of bases not matched to a gene: 6.